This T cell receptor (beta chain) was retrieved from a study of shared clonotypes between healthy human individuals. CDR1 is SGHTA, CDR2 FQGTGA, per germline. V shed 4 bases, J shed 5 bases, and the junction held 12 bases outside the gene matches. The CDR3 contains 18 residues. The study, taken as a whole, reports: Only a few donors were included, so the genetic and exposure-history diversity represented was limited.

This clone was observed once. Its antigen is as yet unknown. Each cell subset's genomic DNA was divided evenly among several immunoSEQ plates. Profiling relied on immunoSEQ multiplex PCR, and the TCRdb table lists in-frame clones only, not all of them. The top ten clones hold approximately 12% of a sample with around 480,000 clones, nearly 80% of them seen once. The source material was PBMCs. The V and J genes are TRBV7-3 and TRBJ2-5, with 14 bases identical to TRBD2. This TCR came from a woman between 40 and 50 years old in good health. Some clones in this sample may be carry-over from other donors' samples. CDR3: CASSSPTSGRADGETQYF. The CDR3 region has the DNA TGTGCCAGCAGCTCTCCGACTAGCGGGAGGGCCGATGGGGAGACCCAGTACTTC.